Listed below are T cell receptor beta chains from one sample, sequenced in a study of blood T cell repertoires in COVID-19. Assay used: immunoSEQ multiplex PCR; TCRdb lists only in-frame clones, some missing. The data contain about 180,000 clones, over 75% of them singletons. Sequencing input: peripheral blood. These receptors were collected from a woman older than 75 with acute or convalescent COVID-19. Both conserved end residues are part of each CDR3.

TRBJ1-2,TRBV6-2/TRBV6-3,CASSLPRGWYGYTF
TRBJ2-7,TRBV18,CASSPSQGSFEQYF
TRBJ2-1,TRBV9,CASSVGPGHEQFF
TRBJ1-1,TRBV6-5,CASSYQGREAFF
TRBJ1-6,TRBV19,CASSPGDRGLPYNSPLHF
TRBJ2-5,TRBV2,CASSTKETQYF
TRBJ1-1,TRBV19,CASRQGRENTEAFF
TRBJ2-5,TRBV29-1,CSAQGASGRIWETQYF
TRBJ1-2,TRBV18,CASSPGQATQNGYTF
TRBJ1-2,TRBV30,CAWSVSYRGYTF
TRBJ2-1,TRBV7-9,CASSLGASGSSSYNEQFF
TRBJ2-2,TRBV3-1/TRBV3-2,CASSQGHGNTGELFF
TRBJ2-5,TRBV5-1,CASSLRGSGLGSQETQYF
TRBJ2-6,TRBV3-1/TRBV3-2,CASSQGQGASGANVLTF
TRBJ1-6,TRBV5-5,CASSPKGDSPLHF
TRBJ1-5,TRBV6-1,CASSEARWTGLSQPQHF
TRBJ2-1,TRBV25-1,CASSVLGTGYYNEQFF
TRBJ1-2,TRBV11-3,CASITSAGNYGYTF
TRBJ2-1,TRBV5-1,CASSLSGTSGIYNEQFF
TRBJ1-3,TRBV7-2,CASSLFLAGNTIYF
TRBJ1-1,TRBV10-3,CAIRPWDRGRGSGTEAFF
TRBJ1-1,TRBV10-2,CASTPDRGTEAFF
TRBJ1-1,TRBV19,CASRDNLNTEAFF
TRBJ2-7,TRBV25-1,CASSAHSWTGPSYEQYF
TRBJ2-7,TRBV15,CATSPGQSTAYEQYF
TRBJ2-2,TRBV5-8,CASSLDGANTGELFF
TRBJ2-3,TRBV5-4,CASSLDRDTSTDTQYF
TRBJ2-5,TRBV5-4,CASSRQGREETQYF
TRBJ1-1,TRBV10-3,CAISDRGLPATEAFF
TRBJ1-1,TRBV7-2,CASSLAMRGISEAFF
TRBJ2-5,TRBV20-1,CSASIRETQYF
TRBJ2-3,TRBV5-1,CASSYPALAGSTDTQYF
TRBJ1-4,TRBV7-9,CASSLVGQQNEKLFF
TRBJ2-2,TRBV10-3,CAISDQGPHSGELFF
TRBJ2-1,TRBV11-2,CASSPLGLAGGTPQFF
TRBJ2-1,TRBV4-3,CASSQGGLAREQFF